The 14 T cell receptor beta chains presented below share a single source sample, sequenced in a study of shared clonotypes between healthy human individuals (dated by TCRdb to about 2020). Library preparation employed the immunoSEQ multiplex PCR assay. TCRdb took over this immuneACCESS table, retaining in-frame rearrangements with V and J assigned. Such tables are incomplete; in checked studies, under half of the missing clones stem from an unresolved V gene, and the remainder is unexplained. The sample includes roughly 590,000 clones, with 95% to 96% observed a single time. Less than 0.13% of the sample belongs to the ten largest clones. For the CD8 naive samples, CD45RO-negative cells were positively selected for CCR7, yielding a CD45RA+CCR7+ population from which TemRA cells were excluded. The sample was naive CD8+ T cells sorted from blood. What this sample's cell subset or site label stands for: CD45RA+CCR7+. Every receptor here comes from a woman in her twenties or thirties in good health.

This chain joins TRBV9 and TRBJ1-2, with TRBD1 matching 8 bases. Germline V gives CDR1 SGDLS, CDR2 YYNGEE. The CDR3 extends over 15 amino acids. The junction had 4 bases not matched to a gene; V was cut back by 3 bases and J by 0 bases. DNA of the CDR3: TGTGCCAGCAGCGCCTACAGGGGGTCTAACTATGGCTACACCTTC. Its protein product is CASSAYRGSNYGYTF.

This sequence joins TRBV28 and TRBJ2-7, with 13 bases matching TRBD2. This CDR3 is built from 16 residues. Germline CDR1 and CDR2: MDHEN and SYDVKM. V dropped 5 bases and J dropped 2; count of bases not matched to a gene: 6. This CDR3 reads CASSPGTSGATYEQYF. The CDR3 DNA is TGTGCCAGCAGTCCCGGGACTAGCGGGGCCACCTACGAGCAGTACTTC.

The chain has TRBV27 and TRBJ2-1; no firm D call. CDR1 is MNHEY and CDR2 is SMNVEV in the germline V gene (reference sequence). This CDR3 is 15 amino acids long. V gave up 0 bases and J gave up 9 bases, with 15 bases separating them. This CDR3 reads CASSLSFRFLSEQFF. The CDR3 coding sequence is TGTGCCAGCAGTTTATCGTTCCGCTTCCTTTCTGAGCAGTTCTTC.

The chain links TRBV28 to TRBJ2-1; 7 bases are a match to TRBD1. The CDR3 is 15 amino acids. Per germline, CDR1 MDHEN and CDR2 SYDVKM. Germline trimming cut 3 bases from V and 8 bases from J; bases unmatched to any gene: 10. The chain's CDR3 is CASSFAPNTGDEQFF. In nucleotides, the CDR3 is TGTGCCAGCAGTTTCGCCCCAAATACAGGGGATGAGCAGTTCTTC. Variable domain in full (rest from reference TRBV28 and TRBJ2-1): DVKVTQSSRYLVKRTGEKVFLECVQDMDHENMFWYRQDPGLGLRLIYFSYDVKMKEKGDIPEGYSVSREKKERFSLILESASTNQTSMYLCASSFAPNTGDEQFFGPGTRLTVL.

The chain joins TRBV7-8 to TRBJ2-1; D gene uncertain. The CDR3 has 13 amino acids. Trimming pared 3 bases from V and 6 bases from J, leaving 9 bases between. The germline gives CDR1 SGHVS, CDR2 FQNEAQ. The CDR3 protein is CASSFPLSNEQFF. In DNA form, the CDR3 reads TGTGCCAGCAGCTTTCCCCTCTCCAATGAGCAGTTCTTC.

The table lists this clone with a few counts. J is TRBJ1-3 and V is TRBV2; D remains ambiguous. The CDR3 spans 15 residues. V was pared by 1 base and J by 0 bases, with 7 bases between. Germline CDR1 reads SNHLY; CDR2 reads FYNNEI. DNA of the CDR3: TGTGCCAGCAGTGAAGACAGAAGCTCTGGAAACACCATATATTTT. Translating it yields CASSEDRSSGNTIYF.

The chain joins TRBV4-1 to TRBJ2-7; D perhaps matches TRBD2 (6 bases). V dropped 0 bases and J dropped 0 bases, with 12 bases sitting between them. CDR1 is MGHRA, CDR2 YSYEKL, per germline. This CDR3 has 16 residues. The CDR3 protein is CASSQDRRGSSYEQYF. In DNA form, the CDR3 reads TGCGCCAGCAGCCAAGATAGGCGGGGCAGCTCCTACGAGCAGTACTTC.

With regard to this clone: This sample also contains other DNA sequences that code for the same CDR3. The chain's CDR3 is CATRFGTSYEQYF. In DNA form, the CDR3 reads TGTGCCACCCGATTCGGGACTTCCTACGAGCAGTACTTC. This sequence joins TRBV27 and TRBJ2-7; TRBD2 might be the D (6 bases). CDR1 is MNHEY and CDR2 is SMNVEV in the germline V gene (reference sequence). This CDR3 spans 13 amino acids. V gave up 10 bases and J gave up 1 base, with 14 bases separating them.

The V gene is TRBV7-9, the J gene TRBJ2-5; 10 bases line up with TRBD2. With 4 bases clipped from V and 11 bases from J, the junction kept 16 bases outside the gene matches. Looked up from germline, CDR1 is SEHNR and CDR2 is FQNEAQ (reference sequence). The CDR3 runs to 16 residues. The CDR3 bases are TGTGCCAGCAGCTACCTAGCGGGAGAGCTCCGGGGGGAGCAGTACTTC. Its protein product is CASSYLAGELRGEQYF. Supplemented by reference TRBV7-9 and TRBJ2-5, the full variable domain reads DTGVSQNPRHKITKRGQNVTFRCDPISEHNRLYWYRQTLGQGPEFLTYFQNEAQLEKSRLLSDRFSAERPKGSFSTLEIQRTEQGDSAMYLCASSYLAGELRGEQYFGPGTRLLVL.

The gene calls are TRBV10-3 and TRBJ2-7, with D perhaps assigned TRBD1 or TRBD2 (7 bases each). The CDR3 consists of 14 residues. V was shortened by 8 bases and J by 0 bases, with 14 bases between the two germline ends. Germline CDR1 is ENHRY and CDR2 is SYGVKD. The CDR3 region is CAISQGRASYEQYF. The CDR3 DNA reads as TGTGCCATCTCACAGGGGAGGGCCTCCTACGAGCAGTACTTC.

The chain uses TRBV28 and TRBJ1-4, with D tentatively TRBD1 (6 bases). The length of the CDR3 is 12 residues. Germline loops: CDR1 MDHEN, CDR2 SYDVKM. V lost 0 bases and J 12 bases, leaving 8 bases between the germline ends. CDR3 DNA sequence: TGTGCCAGCAGTTTATGGACAGGTGAACTGTTTTTT. Its translation: CASSLWTGELFF.

The rearrangement links TRBV6-5 to TRBJ1-1; 7 bases fit TRBD1. From germline, CDR1 is MNHEY and CDR2 SVGAGI. J lost 4 bases, V lost 0 bases, and 5 bases had no gene match. CDR3 size: 15 residues. In DNA form, the CDR3 reads TGTGCCAGCAGTTACTCTCCGCAGGGGGGCACTGAAGCTTTCTTT. Its protein product is CASSYSPQGGTEAFF.

This sequence joins TRBV11-2 and TRBJ2-1; 16 bases are a match to TRBD2. Germline trimming cut 2 bases from V and 7 bases from J; bases unmatched to any gene: 5. Germline V lookup: CDR1 SGHAT, CDR2 FQNNGV. The CDR3 covers 17 residues. The CDR3 nucleotides read TGTGCCAGCAGCTTACGGGGACTAGCGGGAGGGTGGAATGAGCAGTTCTTC. As protein: CASSLRGLAGGWNEQFF.

The chain joins TRBV2 to TRBJ2-7; unclear D gene. V lost 5 bases and J lost 6, with 17 bases in between. The CDR3 consists of 14 residues. Germline V gives CDR1 SNHLY, CDR2 FYNNEI. CDR3: CASSHPGVSAEQYF. As DNA, the CDR3 is TGTGCCAGCAGTCATCCTGGAGTGTCGGCCGAGCAGTACTTC.